One and the same sample provided the 21 T cell receptor beta chains below, sequenced in a study of control samples from healthy donors and cancer patients. The table came from immunoSEQ multiplex PCR; TCRdb's copy has only in-frame clones and leaves some out. The sample lists under 200,000 clones, roughly 89% occurring once. The sequencing sample was made of blood. These receptors all come from a woman aged 25 to 39 in good health.

The genes are TRBV7-6 and TRBJ2-1; 12 positions match TRBD2. Unmatched junction bases numbered 7, after V lost 4 bases and J lost 9 bases. The V gene's germline CDR1 is SGHVS and CDR2 FNYEAQ. This CDR3 region has 15 residues. CDR3 in DNA: TGTGCCAGCAGCTCCGCTAGCGGGAGGGCCCTTGAGCAGTTCTTC. It codes for CASSSASGRALEQFF.

V usage is TRBV19 and J usage is TRBJ2-5, with D maybe TRBD2 (5 bases). V was cut by 8 bases and J by 2 bases, with 12 bases left in between. The CDR3 loop spans 13 amino acids. Per germline, CDR1 LNHDA and CDR2 SQIVND (reference sequence). The CDR3 nucleotides are TGTGCCAGTGGGGTGGGAGATCAAGAGACCCAGTACTTC. It is translated as CASGVGDQETQYF.

V and J are TRBV5-4 and TRBJ2-7; TRBD1 is a possible D gene (5 bases). The CDR3 is 14 residues long. Germline V CDR1 and CDR2: SGHNT, YYREEE (reference sequence). With 4 bases removed from V and 2 bases from J, the gap between germline ends came to 13 bases. DNA for the CDR3: TGTGCCAGCAGCCCACTGGACATCACCTACGAGCAGTACTTC. Translated, it gives CASSPLDITYEQYF.

The chain's CDR3 is CASMGGQTYEQYF. DNA for the CDR3: TGTGCCAGTATGGGGGGCCAAACCTACGAGCAGTACTTC. The rearrangement links TRBV19 to TRBJ2-7; the D gene could be TRBD1 or TRBD2 (6 bases each). V dropped 7 bases and J dropped 2 bases, with 12 bases sitting between them. Germline lookup yields CDR1 LNHDA and CDR2 SQIVND (reference sequence). CDR3 size: 13 residues.

This chain connects TRBV9 to TRBJ2-2, with D uncertain. The CDR3 has 14 residues. Germline CDR1 is SGDLS and CDR2 is YYNGEE. V dropped 2 bases and J dropped 1 base, with 6 bases sitting between them. The CDR3 coding sequence is TGTGCCAGCAGCGTCCGACAGAACACCGGGGAGCTGTTTTTT. It specifies CASSVRQNTGELFF.

The chain employs TRBV5-6 and TRBJ1-1, with unresolved D. There are 13 residues in the CDR3. V dropped 4 bases and J dropped 6 bases, with 13 bases sitting between them. From germline, CDR1 is SGHDT and CDR2 YYEEEE. CDR3 coding DNA: TGTGCCAGCAGCCCGACGTGGGAACCTGAAGCTTTCTTT. This gives the protein CASSPTWEPEAFF.

This sequence joins TRBV19 and TRBJ2-7; D is ambiguous. The CDR3 extends over 14 amino acids. The germline V gene encodes CDR1 LNHDA and CDR2 SQIVND (reference sequence). V lost 4 bases and J 0 bases, leaving 10 bases between the germline ends. The DNA of the CDR3 is TGTGCCAGTAGTACCGATACAGTCTCCTACGAGCAGTACTTC. Protein sequence: CASSTDTVSYEQYF.

This rearrangement joins TRBV25-1 to TRBJ1-2, with 10 bases matching TRBD1. Germline V gene data show CDR1 as MGHDK and CDR2 as SYGVNS. Trimming removed 2 bases from V and 3 bases from J; junction bases left unmatched: 3. The length of the CDR3 is 15 residues. This CDR3 is CASSEAGTGDYGYTF. The CDR3 region has the DNA TGTGCCAGCAGTGAAGCCGGGACAGGGGACTATGGCTACACCTTC.

The chain employs TRBV18 and TRBJ1-1, with 9 bases matching TRBD1. With V trimmed by 2 bases and J by 10 bases, 5 bases remained unmatched. This CDR3 region has 13 residues. The V gene's germline CDR1 is KGHSH and CDR2 LQKENI. The CDR3 sequence is CASSPRDRDRAFF. The DNA for the CDR3 is TGTGCCAGCTCACCAAGGGACAGGGATCGAGCTTTCTTT.

CDR3 DNA sequence: TGTGCCATCAGGACTAGCGGAGTGGCAGATACGCAGTATTTT. This sequence encodes CAIRTSGVADTQYF. V usage is TRBV10-3 and J usage is TRBJ2-3, with 9 bases fitting TRBD2. The V gene end was trimmed by 6 bases and the J gene end by 4 bases; junction bases not matched to a gene: 5. Germline CDR1 and CDR2: ENHRY and SYGVKD. The CDR3 runs 14 residues.

The CDR3 DNA is TGTGCCTGGAGTACCTCCGGACACTCCTATGGCTACACCTTC. Protein product: CAWSTSGHSYGYTF. The chain has TRBV30 and TRBJ1-2; D may be TRBD1 (5 bases). The CDR3 is made up of 14 amino acids. Germline values: CDR1 GTSNPN, CDR2 SVGIG (reference sequence). Trimming removed 2 bases at V and 4 bases at J, with 14 bases between.

The chain employs TRBV11-2 and TRBJ1-1, with 8 positions matching TRBD1. V shed 4 bases, J shed 5 bases, and the junction held 12 bases outside the gene matches. CDR1 is SGHAT and CDR2 is FQNNGV in the germline V gene. The CDR3 extends over 16 amino acids. CDR3 in DNA: TGTGCCAGCAGCTCGCCCGGGACAGGACGGCAGACTGAAGCTTTCTTT. This translates into CASSSPGTGRQTEAFF.

The rearrangement uses TRBV11-2 and TRBJ1-5; 8 nucleotides align to TRBD1. Germline trimming cut 5 bases from V and 2 bases from J; bases unmatched to any gene: 8. In germline, CDR1 is SGHAT, CDR2 FQNNGV. This CDR3 contains 16 residues. For the CDR3, the DNA is TGTGCCAGCAGCGACAGGGGAGGAGGGGGCAATCAGCCCCAGCATTTT. Translation gives CASSDRGGGGNQPQHF.

As DNA, the CDR3 is TGTGCCAGCAGTGAAGGACAGATGAACACTGAAGCTTTCTTT. Residues: CASSEGQMNTEAFF. The chain joins TRBV2 to TRBJ1-1; a weak D match, TRBD1 (5 bases). With 1 base removed from V and 0 bases from J, the gap between germline ends came to 6 bases. This CDR3 is 14 amino acids long. Germline lookup yields CDR1 SNHLY and CDR2 FYNNEI.

Concerning this clone itself: This sample includes further DNA sequences coding for the same CDR3. V and J are TRBV15 and TRBJ2-1; D is uncertain. The V end lost 9 bases, the J end lost 4 bases, and 7 bases lay between the germline ends. The CDR3 has 11 residues. CDR1 is LNHNV and CDR2 is YYDKDF in the germline V gene (reference sequence). CDR3 sequence: CATSGYNEQFF. The CDR3 DNA follows: TGTGCCACGAGTGGGTACAATGAGCAGTTCTTC. The variable domain in full, with the rest retrieved from reference TRBV15 and TRBJ2-1, is DAMVIQNPRYQVTQFGKPVTLSCSQTLNHNVMYWYQQKSSQAPKLLFHYYDKDFNNEADTPDNFQSRRPNTSFCFLDIRSPGLGDTAMYLCATSGYNEQFFGPGTRLTVL.

The CDR3 DNA follows: TGTGCCAGCAGTTACTCTAGCGGGGGGGCGGGTGAGCAGTTCTTC. As protein: CASSYSSGGAGEQFF. J is TRBJ2-1 and V is TRBV6-5; 11 nucleotides match TRBD2. The J segment lost 9 bases and the V segment lost 0 bases, leaving 4 bases of the junction unmatched. Germline CDR1 reads MNHEY; CDR2 reads SVGAGI. The CDR3 contains 15 residues.

The chain links TRBV3-1 (or the pseudogene TRBV3-2) to TRBJ1-1; D is uncertain. Between the trimmed V and J ends, which lost 5 bases and 4 bases, there was a span of 8 bases. Germline V gene data show CDR1 as LGHDT and CDR2 as YNNKEL (reference sequence). The CDR3 extends over 12 amino acids. The CDR3 DNA follows: TGTGCCAGCAGCTCACAGCGCACTGAAGCTTTCTTT. It specifies CASSSQRTEAFF.

The V and J genes are TRBV19 and TRBJ2-7; TRBD1 matches at 9 bases. The CDR3 consists of 14 residues. J lost 7 bases, V lost 2 bases, and 6 bases had no gene match. CDR1 LNHDA and CDR2 SQIVND come from the germline V gene (reference sequence). The CDR3 DNA follows: TGTGCCAGTAGTATAAGGGCAGGGACAGGGGAGCAGTACTTC. Residues: CASSIRAGTGEQYF.

The rearrangement joins TRBV6-5 to TRBJ1-5, with D possibly being TRBD1 (6 bases). Between the trimmed V and J ends, which lost 6 bases and 2 bases, there was a span of 14 bases. Germline V CDR1 and CDR2: MNHEY, SVGAGI. The CDR3 is 15 amino acids. The CDR3 reads CASRTTGWGNQPQHF. In DNA, the CDR3 is TGTGCCAGCAGAACCACAGGGTGGGGCAATCAGCCCCAGCATTTT.

This chain connects TRBV25-1 to TRBJ2-6; unclear D gene. Trimming shortened V by 1 base and J by 2 bases, and 9 bases separated the two germline ends. This CDR3 has 16 residues. Germline lookup yields CDR1 MGHDK and CDR2 SYGVNS. Here the CDR3 DNA reads TGTGCCAGCAGTGAATCAGGCAGCCCTGGGGCCAACGTCCTGACTTTC. Translation gives CASSESGSPGANVLTF.

V is TRBV7-9 and J is TRBJ1-2; 7 nucleotides agree with TRBD1. The CDR3 runs to 14 residues. V was clipped by 1 base and J by 2 bases; unmatched bases: 1. Germline lookup yields CDR1 SEHNR and CDR2 FQNEAQ (reference sequence). The CDR3 coding sequence is TGTGCCAGCAGCTTAGGGGACAGAAACTATGGCTACACCTTC. This gives the protein CASSLGDRNYGYTF.